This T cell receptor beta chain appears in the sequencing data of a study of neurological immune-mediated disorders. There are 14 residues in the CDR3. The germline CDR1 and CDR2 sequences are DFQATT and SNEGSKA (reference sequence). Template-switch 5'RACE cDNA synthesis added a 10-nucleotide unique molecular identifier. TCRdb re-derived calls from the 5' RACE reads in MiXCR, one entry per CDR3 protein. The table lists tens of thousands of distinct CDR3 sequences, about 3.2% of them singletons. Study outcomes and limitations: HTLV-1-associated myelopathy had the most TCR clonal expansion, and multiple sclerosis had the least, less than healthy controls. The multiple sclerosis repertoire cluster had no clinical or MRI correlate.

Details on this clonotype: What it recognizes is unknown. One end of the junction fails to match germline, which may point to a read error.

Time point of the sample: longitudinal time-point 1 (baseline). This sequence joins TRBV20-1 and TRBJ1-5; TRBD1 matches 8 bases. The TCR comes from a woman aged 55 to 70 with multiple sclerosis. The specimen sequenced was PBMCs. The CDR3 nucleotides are TGCAGTCCTAACTACAGGGGGAGCAATAAGACCCAGAATTTT. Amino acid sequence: CSPNYRGSNKTQNF.